The rows below give T cell receptor beta chains drawn from one sample of a study of blood T cell repertoires in COVID-19. TCRdb's copy holds only in-frame clones and misses some; the assay was immunoSEQ multiplex PCR. The sample lists approximately 290,000 clones, roughly 91% occurring once. Sample: peripheral blood. These receptors all come from a young man with acute or convalescent COVID-19. CDR3s include the opening cysteine and the closing phenylalanine or tryptophan. Clone size is not always given. Where it is, it says once, few, many or a class for expanded clones.

TRBJ2-7	TRBV27	-	15	CASSFESGLSYEQYF
TRBJ2-1	TRBV4-1	-	18	CASSQDPSGRARYNEQFF
TRBJ2-5	TRBV7-3	-	13	CASSRQGRETQYF
TRBJ2-1	TRBV19	-	15	CASTVTGGVSNEQFF
TRBJ2-1	TRBV7-9	-	15	CASSPRLARSNEQFF
TRBJ2-1	TRBV28	once	12	CASSLRYYEQFF
TRBJ2-1	TRBV30	-	12	CAWSVKLAKQFF
TRBJ2-5	TRBV29-1	-	13	CSVEDRVPETQYF
TRBJ1-4	TRBV5-4	-	15	CASSLITGGPEKLFF
TRBJ1-2	TRBV7-9	-	14	CASSPGQGAYGYTF
TRBJ1-3	TRBV19	-	16	CASSQDRPSSGNTIYF
TRBJ1-6	TRBV3-1/TRBV3-2	-	15	CASSQTGGGVSPLHF
TRBJ2-5	TRBV5-1	once	14	CASRLLAGLETQYF
TRBJ1-1	TRBV28	-	12	CASSRTHTEAFF
TRBJ1-2	TRBV5-6	-	14	CASSLGQMNYGYTF
TRBJ2-4	TRBV6-2/TRBV6-3	-	18	CASSLFRSGGYGKNIQYF
TRBJ2-7	TRBV18	-	15	CASSSYETGGGEQYF
TRBJ2-5	TRBV11-3	-	14	CASSLGGAVETQYF
TRBJ2-5	TRBV2	-	14	CASSDAGQKETQYF
TRBJ2-7	TRBV9	-	12	CASGAGTYEQYF
TRBJ1-1	TRBV7-9	-	13	CASSQQENTEAFF
TRBJ1-3	TRBV11-2	few	15	CASSPWTGDSYTIYF
TRBJ1-1	TRBV7-9	once	13	CASSLEGGTEAFF
TRBJ2-3	TRBV29-1	-	11	CSVVGTDTQYF
TRBJ1-5	TRBV5-8	-	15	CASSLTSGANQPQHF
TRBJ1-4	TRBV4-2	once	16	CASSQVNSGTGEKLFF
TRBJ1-3	TRBV4-1	-	17	CASSDMIQARSGNTIYF
TRBJ1-5	TRBV4-1	-	15	CASSQEQLPYQPQHF
TRBJ1-5	TRBV18	-	17	CASSLLQGMDSNQPQHF
TRBJ2-5	TRBV7-3	-	16	CASSPRGGQGARTQYF
TRBJ2-5	TRBV3-1/TRBV3-2	-	15	CASSQLGLAEETQYF
TRBJ2-1	TRBV2	-	15	CASRGDRGGYNEQFF
TRBJ1-5	TRBV20-1	-	14	CSASSQISNQPQHF
TRBJ2-1	TRBV10-3	-	15	CAISVRVLEGDEQFF
TRBJ1-5	TRBV28	-	17	CASREPDRERVDQPQHF
TRBJ1-3	TRBV4-1	-	18	CASSQEPPDRGSGNTIYF
TRBJ1-2	TRBV4-1	-	14	CASSQEGGGYGYTF
TRBJ2-7	TRBV6-5	-	12	CASRTPTPSRYF
TRBJ2-4	TRBV19	-	14	CASSPSRGLNIQYF
TRBJ2-7	TRBV10-2	-	15	CASSETWTGLYEQYF
TRBJ2-5	TRBV9	once	12	CASSLTQETQYF
TRBJ2-1	TRBV5-1	-	16	CASSTTTSGGANEQFF
TRBJ2-3	TRBV9	-	16	CASSARLAGGSDTQYF
TRBJ2-7	TRBV10-2	once	14	CASAGLGQGNEQYF
TRBJ2-1	TRBV3-1/TRBV3-2	-	12	CASSQEANEQFF
TRBJ2-5	TRBV27	-	14	CATRLAGVGETQYF
TRBJ2-2	TRBV7-6	-	16	CASSPQAGKNTGELFF
TRBJ1-1	TRBV7-6	-	13	CASSPTGGTEAFF
TRBJ2-3	TRBV12-3/TRBV12-4	-	12	CAIYRVTDTQYF
TRBJ1-5	TRBV6-6	-	16	CASTDWDSWGNQPQHF
TRBJ1-2	TRBV28	-	13	CASSWSGNYGYTF
TRBJ2-3	TRBV18	-	16	CASSPYRTGNTDTQYF
TRBJ1-6	TRBV19	-	14	CASSIFGGNSPLHF
TRBJ2-7	TRBV18	-	15	CASSPGTDVSYEQYF
TRBJ2-5	TRBV7-9	many	15	CASSWGQGLRETQYF